Below, 28 T cell receptor beta chains from the same sample are listed, as sequenced in a study of shared clonotypes between healthy human individuals. Method: immunoSEQ multiplex PCR; TCRdb's copy keeps in-frame clones and lacks some. The sample has about 320,000 clones; roughly 87% are singletons. Sequencing was carried out using memory CD8+ T cells sorted from blood. Subset here: CD45RO+ cells pooled with CCR7-negative TemRA cells. Receptors originate from a man aged 18 to 29 in good health.

The rearrangement uses TRBV6-5 and TRBJ2-7, with 8 bases fitting TRBD1. CDR1 and CDR2 from the germline V gene are MNHEY and SVGAGI. V gave up 5 bases and J gave up 2 bases; unmatched junction bases: 5. This CDR3 comprises 14 residues. CDR3: CASSPTTGAYEQYF. The CDR3 bases are TGTGCCAGCAGTCCGACGACAGGGGCCTACGAGCAGTACTTC.

The chain combines TRBV9 with TRBJ2-7; 9 bases map to TRBD1. The V segment lost 0 bases and the J segment 6 bases; nucleotides outside the gene matches: 4. In germline, CDR1 is SGDLS, CDR2 YYNGEE. This CDR3 comprises 14 residues. As DNA, the CDR3 is TGTGCCAGCAGCGTAGGGGACAGGGTGGGCGAGCAGTACTTC. This gives the protein CASSVGDRVGEQYF.

V is TRBV5-6 and J is TRBJ1-2; D may be TRBD1 (5 bases). This CDR3 spans 15 amino acids. V dropped 0 bases and J dropped 0 bases, with 9 bases sitting between them. Germline assignment: CDR1 SGHDT and CDR2 YYEEEE. CDR3 sequence: CASSLDRPANYGYTF. CDR3 coding DNA: TGTGCCAGCAGCTTGGACAGGCCTGCTAACTATGGCTACACCTTC.

V usage is TRBV7-3 and J usage is TRBJ1-2; tentatively, D is TRBD1 (6 bases). The V end lost 5 bases, the J end lost 2 bases, and 9 bases lay between the germline ends. The CDR3 consists of 13 residues. Germline CDR1 reads SGHTA; CDR2 reads FQGTGA. The DNA for the CDR3 is TGTGCCAGCAGCCCCGGGACAAACTATGGCTACACCTTC. It is translated as CASSPGTNYGYTF. Filled out from reference TRBV7-3 and TRBJ1-2, the complete variable domain reads GAGVSQTPSNKVTEKGKYVELRCDPISGHTALYWYRQSLGQGPEFLIYFQGTGAADDSGLPNDRFFAVRPEGSVSTLKIQRTERGDSAVYLCASSPGTNYGYTFGSGTRLTVV.

The J gene is TRBJ2-7, the V gene TRBV6-1, with D uncertain. The V gene lost 8 bases and the J gene lost 3 bases, with 17 bases spanning the gap. This CDR3 contains 14 residues. The germline gives CDR1 MNHNS, CDR2 SASEGT. The CDR3 loop reads CASEKKNSFYEQYF. For the CDR3, the DNA is TGTGCCAGCGAGAAGAAAAACAGTTTCTACGAGCAGTACTTC.

V and J are TRBV4-3 and TRBJ1-1, with D tentatively TRBD1 (5 bases). V dropped 6 bases and J dropped 1 base, with 15 bases sitting between them. This CDR3 is built from 15 residues. Germline CDR1 reads LGHNA; CDR2 reads YSLEER. In nucleotides, the CDR3 is TGCGCCAGCAGTTCCGAAGGACAATGGAACACTGAAGCTTTCTTT. Protein: CASSSEGQWNTEAFF.

This clone was counted a few times. The chain links TRBV2 to TRBJ2-3; D gene ambiguous. Looked up from germline, CDR1 is SNHLY and CDR2 is FYNNEI. V was trimmed by 4 bases and J by 2 bases, leaving 13 bases between them. The CDR3 is 15 residues long. The chain's CDR3 is CASSAETYNTDTQYF. The CDR3 DNA follows: TGTGCCAGCAGTGCCGAGACCTATAACACAGATACGCAGTATTTT. Variable domain in full (rest from reference TRBV2 and TRBJ2-3): EPEVTQTPSHQVTQMGQEVILRCVPISNHLYFYWYRQILGQKVEFLVSFYNNEISEKSEIFDDQFSVERPDGSNFTLKIRSTKLEDSAMYFCASSAETYNTDTQYFGPGTRLTVL.

Details on this clone: Other DNA variants within this sample encode the same CDR3. The genes are TRBV7-9 and TRBJ1-2, with 7 bases lining up with TRBD1. The CDR3 is 14 residues long. V dropped 4 bases and J dropped 4; count of bases not matched to a gene: 6. The germline CDR1 and CDR2 sequences are SEHNR and FQNEAQ (reference sequence). This chain's CDR3 is CASSSGTGVYGYTF. CDR3 bases: TGTGCCAGCAGCTCCGGCACAGGGGTCTATGGCTACACCTTC.

The chain has TRBV28 and TRBJ2-7, with 8 bases that match TRBD1. Looked up from germline, CDR1 is MDHEN and CDR2 is SYDVKM. This CDR3 comprises 14 residues. V trimming: 6 bases; J trimming: 3 bases; junction bases outside the gene matches: 7. The CDR3 reads CASSPGQVNYEQYF. The CDR3, as DNA: TGTGCCAGCAGCCCGGGACAGGTGAACTACGAGCAGTACTTC.

This clone has ten or more counts. The rearrangement uses TRBV6-1 and TRBJ2-3, with D possibly called TRBD1 or TRBD2 (5 bases each). CDR3 length: 13 residues. Trimming shortened V by 7 bases and J by 0 bases, and 8 bases separated the two germline ends. The germline V gene encodes CDR1 MNHNS and CDR2 SASEGT. The CDR3 is CASTRDSTDTQYF. The CDR3, as DNA: TGTGCCAGCACCCGGGACAGCACAGATACGCAGTATTTT.

The J gene is TRBJ2-7, the V gene TRBV6-5; D is uncertain. Germline V gives CDR1 MNHEY, CDR2 SVGAGI. This CDR3 has 13 residues. The V and J ends lost 6 bases and 4 bases respectively, with 13 bases between them. The chain's CDR3 is CASSILDTYEQYF. The CDR3 DNA reads as TGTGCCAGCAGCATCCTGGATACTTACGAGCAGTACTTC.

This sequence joins TRBV28 and TRBJ1-1; D unclear. The CDR3 is 15 amino acids. The V gene lost 7 bases and the J gene lost 1 base, with 16 bases spanning the gap. Germline CDR1 is MDHEN and CDR2 is SYDVKM. Here the CDR3 DNA reads TGTGCCAGCACCATAGTCCACAGCCCGAACACTGAAGCTTTCTTT. Encoded protein: CASTIVHSPNTEAFF.

The chain recombines TRBV4-3 with TRBJ2-1; no definite D call. This CDR3 spans 14 amino acids. With 0 bases removed from V and 6 bases from J, the gap between germline ends came to 9 bases. Germline values: CDR1 LGHNA, CDR2 YSLEER. The CDR3 spells CASSQDYVGNEQFF. DNA for the CDR3: TGCGCCAGCAGCCAAGATTACGTGGGCAATGAGCAGTTCTTC.

The chain has TRBV5-6 and TRBJ1-1; D may be TRBD1 (6 bases). Between the trimmed V and J ends, which lost 2 bases and 8 bases, there was a span of 13 bases. The germline V gene encodes CDR1 SGHDT and CDR2 YYEEEE. This CDR3 comprises 13 residues. The DNA of the CDR3 is TGTGCCAGCAGCTTAAGTGGGGGCAGGGAAGCTTTCTTT. Translating gives CASSLSGGREAFF.

The chain recombines TRBV29-1 with TRBJ2-2, with TRBD2 matching 10 bases. The CDR3 totals 14 residues. The ends lost 7 bases at V and 7 bases at J; junction bases unmatched: 9. The germline V gene has CDR1 SQVTM and CDR2 ANQGSEA. The CDR3 nucleotides read TGCAGCGCTTTAGCGGGGGGCGAGGGCGGGGAGCTGTTTTTT. Amino acid sequence: CSALAGGEGGELFF.

This clone was seen a handful of times. The rearrangement links TRBV6-5 to TRBJ2-1, with 8 bases matching TRBD2. Trimming cost V 4 bases and J 7 bases; bases outside gene matches: 6. Germline values: CDR1 MNHEY, CDR2 SVGAGI. The length of the CDR3 is 14 residues. The CDR3 sequence: CASSSYSGINEQFF. Here the CDR3 DNA reads TGTGCCAGCAGTTCCTATAGCGGGATAAATGAGCAGTTCTTC.

V gene TRBV27 combines with J gene TRBJ2-7; a possible D gene is TRBD1 (6 bases). Trimming removed 0 bases at V and 0 bases at J, with 6 bases between. CDR3 length equals 14 residues. The V gene's germline CDR1 is MNHEY and CDR2 SMNVEV (reference sequence). The CDR3 reads CASSLSDSSYEQYF. Here the CDR3 DNA reads TGTGCCAGCAGTTTATCGGACAGCTCCTACGAGCAGTACTTC.

V is TRBV27 and J is TRBJ2-6; TRBD1 matches 7 bases. J gave up 2 bases and V 5 bases, and 12 bases lay outside the gene matches. Germline loops: CDR1 MNHEY, CDR2 SMNVEV (reference sequence). The CDR3 covers 18 residues. The DNA for the CDR3 is TGTGCCAGCAGTACGACAGGGATCTCCCTCGCTGGGGCCAACGTCCTGACTTTC. Its translation: CASSTTGISLAGANVLTF.

The V and J genes are TRBV25-1 and TRBJ2-5; 7 nucleotides align to TRBD2. Germline lookup yields CDR1 MGHDK and CDR2 SYGVNS. The V segment lost 3 bases and the J segment 0 bases; nucleotides outside the gene matches: 1. The CDR3 is 14 amino acids. The CDR3 DNA follows: TGTGCCAGCAGTGACGGGGGGTACCAAGAGACCCAGTACTTC. Translating gives CASSDGGYQETQYF.

The gene calls are TRBV7-8 and TRBJ2-7; 7 bases match TRBD1. The germline gives CDR1 SGHVS, CDR2 FQNEAQ. CDR3 size: 14 residues. The V gene end was trimmed by 5 bases and the J gene end by 3 bases; junction bases not matched to a gene: 7. Written as DNA, the CDR3 is TGTGCCAGCAGCACCCTGGACAGGCACTACGAGCAGTACTTC. This sequence encodes CASSTLDRHYEQYF. Using reference TRBV7-8 and TRBJ2-7 for the parts outside the CDR3, the full variable domain is GAGVSQSPRYKVAKRGQDVALRCDPISGHVSLFWYQQALGQGPEFLTYFQNEAQLDKSGLPSDRFFAERPEGSVSTLKIQRTQQEDSAVYLCASSTLDRHYEQYFGPGTRLTVT.

CDR3 nucleotides: TGTGCCAGCAGCCCAAGTGGGACAGGGGGCTTCTATGGCTACACCTTC. It codes for CASSPSGTGGFYGYTF. The chain has TRBV28 and TRBJ1-2; TRBD1 aligns across 12 bases. With V trimmed by 6 bases and J by 4 bases, 9 bases remained unmatched. The CDR3 length is 16 residues. The germline V gene has CDR1 MDHEN and CDR2 SYDVKM.

This chain links TRBV5-1 with TRBJ1-2, with D unresolved. Germline V gives CDR1 SGHRS, CDR2 YFSETQ. This CDR3 region has 14 residues. V dropped 4 bases and J dropped 4 bases, with 14 bases sitting between them. The CDR3 DNA follows: TGCGCCAGCAGCCCGGGCCGCGGACCCTATGGCTACACCTTC. This translates into CASSPGRGPYGYTF.

The V gene is TRBV7-2, the J gene TRBJ2-5, with D maybe TRBD2 (6 bases). The CDR3 consists of 16 residues. V lost 5 bases to trimming and J lost 4 bases, with 20 bases between them. CDR1 and CDR2 (germline): SGHTA, FQGNSA. Written as DNA, the CDR3 is TGTGCCAGCAGCACCGTAGCGGCTGGGGCTGGAGAGACCCAGTACTTC. This sequence encodes CASSTVAAGAGETQYF.

The chain joins TRBV28 to TRBJ2-7; 11 bases agree with TRBD2. The V gene's germline CDR1 is MDHEN and CDR2 SYDVKM. Trimming removed 7 bases from V and 0 bases from J; junction bases left unmatched: 8. This CDR3 comprises 16 residues. This CDR3 is CASTLGTSGLSYEQYF. The CDR3 bases are TGTGCCAGCACCCTGGGGACTAGCGGCCTCTCCTACGAGCAGTACTTC.

The J gene is TRBJ2-7, the V gene TRBV4-1; no definite D call. The CDR3 consists of 16 residues. Germline lookup yields CDR1 MGHRA and CDR2 YSYEKL. V dropped 2 bases and J dropped 0 bases, with 14 bases sitting between them. CDR3 nucleotide sequence: TGCGCCAGCAGCCAAACCCCCGCTGGCGACTCCTACGAGCAGTACTTC. Amino acid sequence: CASSQTPAGDSYEQYF.

This clone was detected only a few times. J is TRBJ2-2 and V is TRBV21-1; TRBD2 is the table's D call, not checked against the DNA. TRBV21-1 is designated a pseudogene. The CDR3 totals 17 residues. The CDR3 DNA reads TGTGCCAGCAGCAAAGGTGGGAGACTACACATTCAGGGGGAGCTGTTTTTT. Encoded protein: CASSKGGRLHIQGELFF.

In this sample, this clone turned up once. V gene TRBV7-9 combines with J gene TRBJ1-6; a weak D match, TRBD1 (6 bases). The V end was cut by 1 base, the J end by 6 bases, with 10 bases between. The germline V gene has CDR1 SEHNR and CDR2 FQNEAQ (reference sequence). The CDR3 runs to 15 residues. DNA of the CDR3: TGTGCCAGCAGCTTAGAGGGGGATGGTAATTCACCCCTCCACTTT. It is translated as CASSLEGDGNSPLHF.

The chain uses TRBV6-5 and TRBJ1-1; unclear D gene. Trimming removed 2 bases at V and 9 bases at J, with 16 bases between. This CDR3 has 14 residues. Germline V CDR1 and CDR2: MNHEY, SVGAGI. CDR3: CASSYNLGEVKAFF. CDR3 in DNA: TGTGCCAGCAGTTACAACTTGGGAGAGGTGAAAGCTTTCTTT.